The source of this T cell receptor beta chain is a study of T cell responses to AZD1222 COVID-19 vaccine. This CDR3 has 18 residues. Germline CDR1 LGHNA, CDR2 YNFKEQ. V was clipped by 7 bases and J by 0 bases; unmatched bases: 5. Some clones are missing from TCRdb's copy, which holds only in-frame ones; the method was immunoSEQ multiplex PCR. The table records about 140,000 clones, about 92% of them present only once. The TCR was taken from an adult in good health. The sequencing used peripheral blood, collected on day 0 of AZD1222 vaccination. The rearrangement links TRBV4-2 to TRBJ2-2, with 16 positions matching TRBD2. The CDR3 DNA reads as TGTGCCAGCATCCCCGGGACTAGCGGGAGGGCGAACACCGGGGAGCTGTTTTTT. It specifies CASIPGTSGRANTGELFF.